This T cell receptor (beta chain) was identified during a study of cytomegalovirus exposure and HLA in healthy donors. For the study at large: About 85 million unique TCRs from HLA-typed donors were held in an early release of data.

As to this clone: Its antigen is as yet unknown.

This PCR relied on a set of 60 Vbeta primers and 13 Jbeta primers. Sequencing was performed with immunoSEQ multiplex PCR; in TCRdb, only in-frame clones are kept and a portion is missing. The sample consists of roughly 52,000 clones, about 50% of them appearing once. Study-level points and caveats: One later analysis reportedly identified an Asian-associated ancestry cluster that showed fewer N-insertions than the approximately 670-donor mean. HLA-A and HLA-B allele assignments for most subjects were reportedly predicted accurately using TCR beta sequences. Certain indistinguishable V segments, among them TRBV6-2 and TRBV6-3, were excluded.

This CDR3 spans 10 amino acids. The germline CDR1 and CDR2 sequences are SQVTM and ANQGSEA. Germline trimming cut 3 bases from V and 12 bases from J; bases unmatched to any gene: 4. The rearrangement joins TRBV29-1 to TRBJ1-1, with TRBD1 matching 7 bases. The source is a human donor in good health. The sequencing input was PBMCs. CDR3 bases: TGCAGCGTTGATCAGGGGGGAACTTTCTTT. Translated, it gives CSVDQGGTFF.